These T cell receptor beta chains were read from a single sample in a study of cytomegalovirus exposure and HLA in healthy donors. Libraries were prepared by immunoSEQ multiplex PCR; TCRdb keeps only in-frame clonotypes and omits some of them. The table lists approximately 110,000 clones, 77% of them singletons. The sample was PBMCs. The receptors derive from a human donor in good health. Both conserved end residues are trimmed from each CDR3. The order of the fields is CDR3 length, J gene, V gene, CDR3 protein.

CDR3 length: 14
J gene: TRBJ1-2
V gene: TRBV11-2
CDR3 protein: ASSPRPGAPREGYT

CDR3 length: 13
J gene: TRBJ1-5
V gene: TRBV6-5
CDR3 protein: ASRSDTHSNQPQH

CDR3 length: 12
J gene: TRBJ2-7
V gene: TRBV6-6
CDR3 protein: ASSYGHLNYEQY

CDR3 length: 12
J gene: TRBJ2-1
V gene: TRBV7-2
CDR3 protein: ASSLGGLAREQF

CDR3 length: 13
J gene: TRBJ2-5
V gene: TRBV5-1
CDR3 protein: ASSLGGGLQETQY

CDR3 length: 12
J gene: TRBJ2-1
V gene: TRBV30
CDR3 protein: AWRAGGLLNEQF

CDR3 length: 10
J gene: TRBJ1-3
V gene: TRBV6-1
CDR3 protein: ASGASGNTIY

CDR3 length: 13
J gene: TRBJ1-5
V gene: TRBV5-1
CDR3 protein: ASREQPYSNQPQH

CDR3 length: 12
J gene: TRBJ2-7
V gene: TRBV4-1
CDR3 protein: ASSQEGDSYEQY

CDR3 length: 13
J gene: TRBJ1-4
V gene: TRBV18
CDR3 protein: ASSYGQAMGEKLF

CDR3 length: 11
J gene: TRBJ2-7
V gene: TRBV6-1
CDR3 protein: ASSLAAAYEQY

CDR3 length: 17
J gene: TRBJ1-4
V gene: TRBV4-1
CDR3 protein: ASSQIPKIRAADSEKLF

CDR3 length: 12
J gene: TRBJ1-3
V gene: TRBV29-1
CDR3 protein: SARDRAAGNTIY

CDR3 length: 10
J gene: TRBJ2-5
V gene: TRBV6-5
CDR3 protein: ASTGQEKTQY

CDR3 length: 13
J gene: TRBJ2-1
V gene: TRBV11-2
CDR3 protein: ASSKTGNSYNEQF

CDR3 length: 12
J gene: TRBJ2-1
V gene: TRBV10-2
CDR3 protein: ASSPMRPDNEQF

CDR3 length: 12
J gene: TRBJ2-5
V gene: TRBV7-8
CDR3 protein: ASSLGGRFETQY

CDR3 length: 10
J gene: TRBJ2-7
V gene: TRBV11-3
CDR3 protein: ASKGLGDEQY

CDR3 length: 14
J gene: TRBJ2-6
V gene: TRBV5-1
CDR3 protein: ASSVEGLSGANVLT

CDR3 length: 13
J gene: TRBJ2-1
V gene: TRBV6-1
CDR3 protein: ASTQGTSGVNEQF

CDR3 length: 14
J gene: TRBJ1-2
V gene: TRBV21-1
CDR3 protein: ASSKCPAGANYGYT

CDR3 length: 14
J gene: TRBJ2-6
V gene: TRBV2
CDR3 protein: ASSETGVPGANVLT

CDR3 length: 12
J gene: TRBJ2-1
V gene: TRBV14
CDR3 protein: ASSPRTFYNEQF

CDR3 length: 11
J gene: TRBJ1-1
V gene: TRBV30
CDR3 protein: AWTGTGNTEAF

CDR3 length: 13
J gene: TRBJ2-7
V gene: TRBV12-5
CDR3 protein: ASGLRPRESYEQY

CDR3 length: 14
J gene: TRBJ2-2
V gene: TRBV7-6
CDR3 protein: ASSLQASSNTGELF

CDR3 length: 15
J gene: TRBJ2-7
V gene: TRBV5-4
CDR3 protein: ASSLASRAASSYEQY

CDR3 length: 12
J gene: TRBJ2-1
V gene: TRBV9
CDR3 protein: ASSVLDSYNEQF

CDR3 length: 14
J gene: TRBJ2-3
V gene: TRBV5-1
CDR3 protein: ASSPTAREVTDTQY

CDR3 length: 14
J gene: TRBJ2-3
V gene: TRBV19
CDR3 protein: ASRRQLAGVEDTQY

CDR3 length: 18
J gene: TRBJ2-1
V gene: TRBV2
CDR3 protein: ASSPQGLAGGQSSYNEQF

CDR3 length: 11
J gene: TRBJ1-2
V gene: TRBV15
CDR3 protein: ATSYGDNYGYT

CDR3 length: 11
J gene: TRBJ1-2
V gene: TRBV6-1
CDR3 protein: ASSGRGQAGYT

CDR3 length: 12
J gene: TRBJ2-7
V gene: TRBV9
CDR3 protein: ASSLRLAGGEQY

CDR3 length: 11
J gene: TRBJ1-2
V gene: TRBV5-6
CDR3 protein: ASSLGQGSGYT

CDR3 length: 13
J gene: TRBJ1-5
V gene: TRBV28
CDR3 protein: ASSYQGYSNQPQH

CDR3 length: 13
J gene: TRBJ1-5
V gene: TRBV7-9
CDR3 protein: ASSIGGQGDQPQH

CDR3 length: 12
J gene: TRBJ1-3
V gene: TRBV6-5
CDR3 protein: ASYTGSSGNTIY

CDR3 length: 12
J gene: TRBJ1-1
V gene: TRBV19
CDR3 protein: ASRYRGMNTEAF

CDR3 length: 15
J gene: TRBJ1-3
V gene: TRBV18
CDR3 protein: ASSLPGTGDSGNTIY

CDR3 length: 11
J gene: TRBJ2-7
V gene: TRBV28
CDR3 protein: ASSRTGVLEQY

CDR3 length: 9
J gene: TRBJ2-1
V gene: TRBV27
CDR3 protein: ASSLRTEQF

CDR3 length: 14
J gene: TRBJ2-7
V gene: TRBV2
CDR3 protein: ASSGGWASGIYEQY

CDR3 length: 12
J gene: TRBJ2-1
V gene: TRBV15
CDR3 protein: ATASGSSYNEQF

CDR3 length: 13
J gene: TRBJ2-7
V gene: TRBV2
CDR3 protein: ASRGNRQSSYEQY

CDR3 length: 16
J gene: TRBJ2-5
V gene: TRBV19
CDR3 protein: ASSIDITGTGPQETQY

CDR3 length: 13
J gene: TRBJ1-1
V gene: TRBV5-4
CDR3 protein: ASSPRQGPNTEAF

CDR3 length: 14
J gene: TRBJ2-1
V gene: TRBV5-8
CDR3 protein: ASSLKEREGQNEQF